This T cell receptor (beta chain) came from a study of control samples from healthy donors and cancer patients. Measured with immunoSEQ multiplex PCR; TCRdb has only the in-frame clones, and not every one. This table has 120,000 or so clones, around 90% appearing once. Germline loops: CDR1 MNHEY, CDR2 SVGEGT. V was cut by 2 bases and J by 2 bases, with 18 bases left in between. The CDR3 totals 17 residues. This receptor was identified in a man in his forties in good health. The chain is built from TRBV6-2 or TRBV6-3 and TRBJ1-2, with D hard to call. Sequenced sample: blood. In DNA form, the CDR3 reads TGTGCCAGCAGTTACCGGGATCGTTACATATCAAACTATGGCTACACCTTC. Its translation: CASSYRDRYISNYGYTF.